This T cell receptor (beta chain) was documented in a study of cytomegalovirus exposure and HLA in healthy donors. This clone was counted only a few times. The PCR used 60 Vbeta and 13 Jbeta primers. Clones were read by immunoSEQ multiplex PCR, and TCRdb kept only the in-frame ones, dropping some. This table holds about 160,000 clones, roughly 70% found once. There are 18 residues in the CDR3. Looked up from germline, CDR1 is SGHRS and CDR2 is YFSETQ. J was trimmed by 4 bases and V by 4 bases; bases with no gene match: 11. The clonotype originates from a woman in her 30s in good health and CMV-seronegative. Sequencing was performed on PBMCs. The V call is TRBV5-1, the J call TRBJ2-1; 13 bases match TRBD2. The CDR3 DNA follows: TGCGCCAGCAGCACCGGGACTAGCGGGATGATTTCTTACAATGAGCAGTTCTTC. Its protein product is CASSTGTSGMISYNEQFF. The full variable domain, completed using reference TRBV5-1 and TRBJ2-1, is KAGVTQTPRYLIKTRGQQVTLSCSPISGHRSVSWYQQTPGQGLQFLFEYFSETQRNKGNFPGRFSGRQFSNSRSEMNVSTLELGDSALYLCASSTGTSGMISYNEQFFGPGTRLTVL.